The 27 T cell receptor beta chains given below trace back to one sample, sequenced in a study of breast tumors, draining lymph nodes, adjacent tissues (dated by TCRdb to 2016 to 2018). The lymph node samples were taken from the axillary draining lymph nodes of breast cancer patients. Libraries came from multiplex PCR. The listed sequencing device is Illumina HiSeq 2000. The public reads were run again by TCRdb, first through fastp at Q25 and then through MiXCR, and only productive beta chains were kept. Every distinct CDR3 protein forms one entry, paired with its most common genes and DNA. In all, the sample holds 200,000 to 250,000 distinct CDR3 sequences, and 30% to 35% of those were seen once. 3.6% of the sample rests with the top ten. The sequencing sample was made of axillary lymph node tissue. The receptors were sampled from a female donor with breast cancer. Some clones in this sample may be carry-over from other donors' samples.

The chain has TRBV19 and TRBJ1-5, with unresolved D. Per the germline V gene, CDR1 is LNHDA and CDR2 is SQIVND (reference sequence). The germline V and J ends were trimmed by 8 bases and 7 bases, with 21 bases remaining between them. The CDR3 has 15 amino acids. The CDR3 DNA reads TGTGCCAGTTTAAAACCGGGTTCTGGCGAGCAGCCCCAGCATTTT. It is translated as CASLKPGSGEQPQHF.

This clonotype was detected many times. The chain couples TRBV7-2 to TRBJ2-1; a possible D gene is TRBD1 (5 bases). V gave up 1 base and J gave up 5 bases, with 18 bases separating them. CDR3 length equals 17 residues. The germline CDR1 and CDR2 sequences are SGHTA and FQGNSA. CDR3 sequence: CASSLEGLAGRHNEQFF. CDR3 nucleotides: TGTGCCAGCAGCTTAGAGGGGCTTGCTGGTAGGCACAATGAGCAGTTCTTC.

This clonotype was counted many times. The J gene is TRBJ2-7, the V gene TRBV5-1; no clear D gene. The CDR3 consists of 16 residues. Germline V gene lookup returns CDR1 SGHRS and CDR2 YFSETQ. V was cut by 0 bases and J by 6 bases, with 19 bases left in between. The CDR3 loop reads CASSLASVGRGSEQYF. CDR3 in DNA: TGCGCCAGCAGCTTGGCTTCGGTAGGGCGCGGCAGCGAGCAGTACTTC.

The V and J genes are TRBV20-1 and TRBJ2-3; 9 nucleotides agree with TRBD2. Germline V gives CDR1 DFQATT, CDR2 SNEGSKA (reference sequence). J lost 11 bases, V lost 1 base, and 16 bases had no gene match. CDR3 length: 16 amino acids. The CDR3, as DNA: TGCAGTGCTAGAGCCTTGATAGCGGGAGTAGGGAATGAGCAGTATTTT. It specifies CSARALIAGVGNEQYF.

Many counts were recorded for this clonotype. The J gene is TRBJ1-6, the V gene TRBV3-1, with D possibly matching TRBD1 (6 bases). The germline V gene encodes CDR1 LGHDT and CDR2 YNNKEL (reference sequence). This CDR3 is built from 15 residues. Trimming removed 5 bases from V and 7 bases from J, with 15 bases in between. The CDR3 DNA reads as TGTGCCAGCAGCGATCAGGGGCTGCGGAATTCACCCCTCCACTTT. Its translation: CASSDQGLRNSPLHF.

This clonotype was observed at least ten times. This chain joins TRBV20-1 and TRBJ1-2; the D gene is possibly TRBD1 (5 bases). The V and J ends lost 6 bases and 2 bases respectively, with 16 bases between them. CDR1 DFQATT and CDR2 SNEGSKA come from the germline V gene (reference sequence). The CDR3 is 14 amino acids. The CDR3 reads CSAPPRGENYGYTF. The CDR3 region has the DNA TGCAGTGCCCCTCCTCGGGGGGAGAACTATGGCTACACCTTC.

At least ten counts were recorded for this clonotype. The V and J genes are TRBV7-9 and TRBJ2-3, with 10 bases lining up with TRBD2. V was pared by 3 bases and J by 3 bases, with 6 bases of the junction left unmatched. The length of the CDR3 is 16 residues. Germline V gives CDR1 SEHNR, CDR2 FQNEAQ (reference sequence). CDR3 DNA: TGTGCCAGCAGCTTCCTGCCTAGCGGGGGAACAGATACGCAGTATTTT. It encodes CASSFLPSGGTDTQYF. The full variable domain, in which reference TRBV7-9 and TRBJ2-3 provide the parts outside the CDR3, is DTGVSQNPRHKITKRGQNVTFRCDPISEHNRLYWYRQTLGQGPEFLTYFQNEAQLEKSRLLSDRFSAERPKGSFSTLEIQRTEQGDSAMYLCASSFLPSGGTDTQYFGPGTRLTVL.

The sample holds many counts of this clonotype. The CDR3 coding sequence is TGTGCCAGCAGTTATTTCTCAGAATACAATGAGCAGTTCTTC. Translating gives CASSYFSEYNEQFF. The V gene is TRBV6-6, the J gene TRBJ2-1; D remains ambiguous. There are 14 residues in the CDR3. Germline V CDR1 and CDR2: MNHNY, SVGAGI (reference sequence). V gave up 3 bases and J gave up 4 bases, with 10 bases separating them.

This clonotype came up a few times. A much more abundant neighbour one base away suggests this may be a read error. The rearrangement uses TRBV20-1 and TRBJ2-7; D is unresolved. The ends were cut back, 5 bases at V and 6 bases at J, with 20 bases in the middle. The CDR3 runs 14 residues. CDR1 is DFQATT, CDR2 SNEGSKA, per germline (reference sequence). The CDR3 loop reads CSAAVPPPTSEQYF. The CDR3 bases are TGCAGTGCTGCCGTCCCCCCCCCTACCTCCGAGCAGTACTTC.

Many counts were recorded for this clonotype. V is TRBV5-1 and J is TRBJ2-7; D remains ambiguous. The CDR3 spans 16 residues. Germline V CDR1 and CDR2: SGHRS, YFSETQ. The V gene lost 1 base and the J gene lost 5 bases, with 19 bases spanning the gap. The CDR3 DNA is TGCGCCAGCAGCTTGTCTACCGGGCAAAGTGGAAACGAGCAGTACTTC. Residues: CASSLSTGQSGNEQYF.

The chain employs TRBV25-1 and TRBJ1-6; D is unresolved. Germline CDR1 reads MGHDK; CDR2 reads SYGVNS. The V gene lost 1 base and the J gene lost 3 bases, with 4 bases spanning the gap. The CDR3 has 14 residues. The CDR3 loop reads CASSEWNYNSPLHF. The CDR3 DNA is TGTGCCAGCAGTGAATGGAACTATAATTCACCCCTCCACTTT.

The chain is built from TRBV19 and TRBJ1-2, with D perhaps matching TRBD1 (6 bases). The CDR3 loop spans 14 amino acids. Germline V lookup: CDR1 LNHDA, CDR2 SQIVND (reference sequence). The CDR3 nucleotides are TGTGCTAGAGATCACAGGGATATCGGCTACGGCTACACCTTC. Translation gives CARDHRDIGYGYTF.

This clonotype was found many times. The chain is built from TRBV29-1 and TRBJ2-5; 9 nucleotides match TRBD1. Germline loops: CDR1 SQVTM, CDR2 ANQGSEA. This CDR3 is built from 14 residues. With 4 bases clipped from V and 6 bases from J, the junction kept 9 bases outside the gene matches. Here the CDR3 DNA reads TGCAGCGTTGGACTAGACAGGGGGGCGAAGACCCAGTACTTC. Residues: CSVGLDRGAKTQYF.

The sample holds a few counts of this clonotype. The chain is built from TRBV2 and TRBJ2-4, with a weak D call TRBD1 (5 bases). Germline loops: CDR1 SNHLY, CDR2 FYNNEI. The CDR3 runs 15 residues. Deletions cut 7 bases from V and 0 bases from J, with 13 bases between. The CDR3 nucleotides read TGTGCCAGCATTAAGACAGCTATAGCCAAAAACATTCAGTACTTC. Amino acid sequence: CASIKTAIAKNIQYF.

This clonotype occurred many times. The CDR3 DNA reads TGCGCCAGCAGCCCTGACACAGCAGCAACTAATGAAAAACTGTTTTTT. Encoded protein: CASSPDTAATNEKLFF. V and J are TRBV5-1 and TRBJ1-4; D is undetermined. CDR1 and CDR2 (germline): SGHRS, YFSETQ. With 4 bases removed from V and 0 bases from J, the gap between germline ends came to 13 bases. The CDR3 is 16 residues long. The full variable domain, with the rest looked up from reference TRBV5-1 and TRBJ1-4, is KAGVTQTPRYLIKTRGQQVTLSCSPISGHRSVSWYQQTPGQGLQFLFEYFSETQRNKGNFPGRFSGRQFSNSRSEMNVSTLELGDSALYLCASSPDTAATNEKLFFGSGTQLSVL.

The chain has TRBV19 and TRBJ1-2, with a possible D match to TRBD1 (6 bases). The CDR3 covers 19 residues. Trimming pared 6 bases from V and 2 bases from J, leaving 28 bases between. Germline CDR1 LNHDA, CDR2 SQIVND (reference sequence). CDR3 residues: CASSHLRTAGGLSNYGYTF. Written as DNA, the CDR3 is TGTGCCAGTAGCCATCTGAGGACAGCGGGAGGGCTTTCCAACTATGGCTACACCTTC.

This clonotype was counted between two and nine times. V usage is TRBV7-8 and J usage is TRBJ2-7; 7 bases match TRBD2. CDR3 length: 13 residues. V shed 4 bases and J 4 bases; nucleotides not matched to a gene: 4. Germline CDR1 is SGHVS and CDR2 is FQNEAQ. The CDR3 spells CASSSLLAYEQYF. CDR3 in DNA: TGTGCCAGCAGCTCCCTACTAGCGTACGAGCAGTACTTC.

The CDR3 sequence is CSARAGVDTQYF. In DNA, the CDR3 is TGCAGTGCTAGAGCGGGGGTGGATACGCAGTATTTT. The chain has TRBV20-1 and TRBJ2-3; TRBD2 might be the D (6 bases). Germline CDR1 is DFQATT and CDR2 is SNEGSKA (reference sequence). This CDR3 is built from 12 residues. With 1 base removed from V and 6 bases from J, the gap between germline ends came to 8 bases.

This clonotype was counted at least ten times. The CDR3 DNA sequence: TGTGCCATCAGTGAGAGGACTAGCGGGAACTATGAGCAGTTCTTC. Translation gives CAISERTSGNYEQFF. This chain links TRBV10-3 with TRBJ2-1; 12 nucleotides agree with TRBD2. The CDR3 contains 15 residues. The junction had 4 bases not matched to a gene; V was cut back by 2 bases and J by 8 bases. Per germline, CDR1 ENHRY and CDR2 SYGVKD.

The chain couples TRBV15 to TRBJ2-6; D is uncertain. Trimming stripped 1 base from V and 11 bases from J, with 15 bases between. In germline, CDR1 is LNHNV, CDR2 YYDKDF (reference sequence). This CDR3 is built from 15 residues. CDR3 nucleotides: TGTGCCACCAGCAGAGCCCTCAGAGGTCCCTACGTCCTGACTTTC. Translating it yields CATSRALRGPYVLTF.

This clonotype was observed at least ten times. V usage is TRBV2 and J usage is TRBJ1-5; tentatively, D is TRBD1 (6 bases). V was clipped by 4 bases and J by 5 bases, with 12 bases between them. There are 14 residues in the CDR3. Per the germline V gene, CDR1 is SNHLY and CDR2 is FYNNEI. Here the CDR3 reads CASSGPRGDQPQHF. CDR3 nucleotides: TGTGCCAGCAGTGGCCCCAGGGGTGATCAGCCCCAGCATTTT.

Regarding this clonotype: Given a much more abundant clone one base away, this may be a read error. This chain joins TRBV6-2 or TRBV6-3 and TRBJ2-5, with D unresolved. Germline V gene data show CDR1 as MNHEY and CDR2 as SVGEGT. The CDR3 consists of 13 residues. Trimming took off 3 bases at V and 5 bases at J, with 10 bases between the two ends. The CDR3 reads CASSYGKMETQYF. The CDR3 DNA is TGTGCCAGCAGTTATGGGAAGATGGAGACCCAGTACTTC.

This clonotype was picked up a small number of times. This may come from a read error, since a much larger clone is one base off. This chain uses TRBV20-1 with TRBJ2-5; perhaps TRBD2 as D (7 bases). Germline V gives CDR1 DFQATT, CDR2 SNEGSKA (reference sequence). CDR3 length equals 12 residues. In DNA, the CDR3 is TGCAGTGCTCAAGCGGGACAAGAGACCCCGTACTTC. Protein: CSAQAGQETPYF.

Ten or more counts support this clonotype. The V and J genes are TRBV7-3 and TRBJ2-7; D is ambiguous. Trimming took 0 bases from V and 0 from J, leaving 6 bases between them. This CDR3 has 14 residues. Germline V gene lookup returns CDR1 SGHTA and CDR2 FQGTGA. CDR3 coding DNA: TGTGCCAGCAGCTTAACGGCGGACTCCTACGAGCAGTACTTC. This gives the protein CASSLTADSYEQYF. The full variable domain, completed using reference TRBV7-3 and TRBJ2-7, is GAGVSQTPSNKVTEKGKYVELRCDPISGHTALYWYRQSLGQGPEFLIYFQGTGAADDSGLPNDRFFAVRPEGSVSTLKIQRTERGDSAVYLCASSLTADSYEQYFGPGTRLTVT.

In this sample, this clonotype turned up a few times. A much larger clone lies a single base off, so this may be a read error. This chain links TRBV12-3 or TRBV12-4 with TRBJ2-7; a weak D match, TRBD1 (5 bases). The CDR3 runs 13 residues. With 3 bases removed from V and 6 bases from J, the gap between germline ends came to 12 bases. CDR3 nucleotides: TGTGCCAGCAGTTTGAAAGGGGTCTGCGAGCAGTACTTC. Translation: CASSLKGVCEQYF.

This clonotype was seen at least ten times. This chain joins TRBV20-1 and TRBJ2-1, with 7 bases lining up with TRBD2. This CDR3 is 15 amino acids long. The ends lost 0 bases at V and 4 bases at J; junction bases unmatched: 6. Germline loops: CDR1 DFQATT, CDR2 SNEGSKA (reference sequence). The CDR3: CSARDLKGGYNEQFF. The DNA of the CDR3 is TGCAGTGCTAGAGATCTAAAGGGAGGGTACAATGAGCAGTTCTTC.

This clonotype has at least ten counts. This CDR3 reads CASSLGGHWSSGNTIYF. CDR3 bases: TGTGCCAGCAGCTTGGGCGGACACTGGTCCTCTGGAAACACCATATATTTT. This chain links TRBV5-6 with TRBJ1-3; the D gene is possibly TRBD1 (5 bases). V gave up 0 bases and J gave up 0 bases, with 13 bases separating them. The V gene's germline CDR1 is SGHDT and CDR2 YYEEEE. This CDR3 has 17 amino acids.